This entry describes one T cell receptor (beta chain). This entry is derived from a study of blood T cell repertoires in COVID-19. Study details: Material from acute and convalescent COVID-19 was sourced from the United States, Italy and Spain. In each case, the material was cDNA or gDNA derived from T cells, B-cell-depleted T cells, or PBMCs.

The CDR3 covers 11 residues. Between the trimmed V and J ends, which lost 5 bases and 9 bases, there was a span of 9 bases. Germline assignment: CDR1 SEHNR and CDR2 FQNEAQ (reference sequence). Authors' analysis steps: Amplification of reference gene primers provided the estimated nucleated cell counts. Here immunoSEQ multiplex PCR was the method, and the copy in TCRdb shows in-frame clones only, minus some. V and J calls and clone size follow that table, whereas D and trimming were derived from the DNA. Counted here are about 60,000 clones, over 75% occurring once; the ten biggest clones make up 3% to 4.5%.

The chain links TRBV7-9 to TRBJ2-3; no reliable D call. The receptor was isolated from a man in his 70s with acute or convalescent COVID-19. The specimen sequenced was peripheral blood. This chain's CDR3 is CASSPARTQYF. In DNA, the CDR3 is TGTGCCAGCAGCCCGGCTAGGACGCAGTATTTT.